The sequence of this TCR beta chain was determined in a study of OX40 agonist ivuxolimab in advanced cancers. Looking at the study overall: Every 2 weeks, patients got intravenous ivuxolimab at one of six dose levels (0.01-10 mg/kg). Study-wide findings and caveats: On average, CD8+ T cells showed a greater number of expanded clones than CD4+. There was clonal expansion of CD4+ and CD8+ blood T cells by week 6 at 0.1 to 3.0 mg/kg.

As to this clone: Its specificity is unknown.

The CDR3 sequence is 15 residues long. V gave up 4 bases and J gave up 2 bases, with 11 bases separating them. Germline assignment: CDR1 LNHDA and CDR2 SQIVND (reference sequence). This table comes from immunoSEQ multiplex PCR, and its TCRdb copy is limited to in-frame clones, with some not included. The repertoire holds tens of thousands of clones, roughly 83% seen once, with more than 14% in the top ten. The chain combines TRBV19 with TRBJ1-4, with a tentative D call TRBD1 (6 bases). The specimen comprised CD4+ or CD8+ T cells sorted from blood, sampled in a trial of the OX40 agonist ivuxolimab. The TCR comes from an adult with an advanced solid tumor such as melanoma, head and neck, liver or kidney cancer. This chain's CDR3 is CASSRRGGTNEKLFF. The CDR3 DNA reads as TGTGCCAGTAGTAGACGAGGGGGGACTAATGAAAAACTGTTTTTT. The full variable domain, its missing parts supplied by reference TRBV19 and TRBJ1-4, is DGGITQSPKYLFRKEGQNVTLSCEQNLNHDAMYWYRQDPGQGLRLIYYSQIVNDFQKGDIAEGYSVSREKKESFPLTVTSAQKNPTAFYLCASSRRGGTNEKLFFGSGTQLSVL.